The entry that follows covers one TCR beta chain sequence. This sample was taken from a study of T-cell reconstitution after alpha-beta-depleted transplantation in children. Unique molecular identifiers were incorporated when the TCRbeta library was constructed. One entry per CDR3 protein results from TCRdb running MiXCR on the PCR reads. The profile shows 450,000 to 600,000 distinct CDR3 sequences, around 13% of them singletons. From germline, CDR1 is SQVTM and CDR2 ANQGSEA. V was clipped by 3 bases and J by 3 bases, with 12 bases between them. The CDR3 is 14 residues long. V is TRBV29-1 and J is TRBJ2-1; tentatively, D is TRBD2 (5 bases). The receptor comes from a male patient younger than 18 who had a stem cell transplant for acute myeloid leukemia, so the T cells may come from the graft donor. Sequences were derived from PBMCs, mostly from graft donor cells, sampled 360 days after TCRalphabeta/CD19-depleted stem cell transplant. DNA of the CDR3: TGCAGCGTTGAGAGTAGCGTCATCTACAATGAGCAGTTCTTC. Translation: CSVESSVIYNEQFF.